These T cell receptor beta chains were read from a single sample in a study of OX40 agonist ivuxolimab in advanced cancers. Clones were sequenced by immunoSEQ multiplex PCR, and TCRdb holds only the in-frame ones, with some missing. The repertoire holds over 60,000 clones, with 85% as singletons. The sequencing here drew on CD4+ or CD8+ T cells sorted from blood, taken in a trial of the OX40 agonist ivuxolimab. The receptors originated from an adult with an advanced solid tumor such as melanoma, head and neck, liver or kidney cancer. Each CDR3 is given with its conserved first and last residue. The order of the fields is D gene, J gene, V gene, clone size, CDR3 DNA, CDR3 protein. D genes are given only for firm matches. Expanded clones get a size class; other rows say once, few or many, or leave the size out.

d_call: TRBD1; j_call: TRBJ2-7; v_call: TRBV5-1; clone_size: -; cdr3_nt: TGCGCCAGAGGGACGAAATTGGACCGGGGACAGGGGTACGAGCAGTACTTC; cdr3_aa: CARGTKLDRGQGYEQYF
d_call: TRBD1; j_call: TRBJ1-2; v_call: TRBV2; clone_size: -; cdr3_nt: TGTGCCAGCAGGCCGGGACAGGGCGACTATGGCTACACCTTC; cdr3_aa: CASRPGQGDYGYTF
d_call: -; j_call: TRBJ1-6; v_call: TRBV7-9; clone_size: -; cdr3_nt: TGTGCCAGCAGCTTACACGGCGGCAGGTCCCTCCACTTT; cdr3_aa: CASSLHGGRSLHF
d_call: TRBD1; j_call: TRBJ1-5; v_call: TRBV30; clone_size: -; cdr3_nt: TGTGCCTGGAGTAGCCCGGGACAGGGGGCCTATCAGCCCCAGCATTTT; cdr3_aa: CAWSSPGQGAYQPQHF
d_call: -; j_call: TRBJ2-2; v_call: TRBV6-6; clone_size: -; cdr3_nt: TGTGCCAGCAGTTACTCCGGGGGGCCAAACACCGGGGAGCTGTTTTTT; cdr3_aa: CASSYSGGPNTGELFF
d_call: TRBD2; j_call: TRBJ2-5; v_call: TRBV5-8; clone_size: -; cdr3_nt: TGTGCCAGCAGCTTGGAAGCGGGGGGGCCCAAGACCCAGTACTTC; cdr3_aa: CASSLEAGGPKTQYF
d_call: TRBD1; j_call: TRBJ1-6; v_call: TRBV2; clone_size: -; cdr3_nt: TGTGCCAGCATCTTACAGGGGGGAGGTAATTCACCCCTCCACTTT; cdr3_aa: CASILQGGGNSPLHF
d_call: -; j_call: TRBJ2-2; v_call: TRBV5-1; clone_size: few; cdr3_nt: TGCGCCAGCAGCGACCTTGGGGGCGGCGGGGAGCTGTTTTTT; cdr3_aa: CASSDLGGGGELFF
d_call: -; j_call: TRBJ2-7; v_call: TRBV19; clone_size: -; cdr3_nt: TGTGCCAGTAGTATCCAGGAAAAGGGAGAGCAGTACTTC; cdr3_aa: CASSIQEKGEQYF
d_call: TRBD2; j_call: TRBJ2-3; v_call: TRBV7-3; clone_size: once; cdr3_nt: TGTGCCAGCTCGAGCGGGGGGACCACAGATACGCAGTATTTT; cdr3_aa: CASSSGGTTDTQYF
d_call: -; j_call: TRBJ2-7; v_call: TRBV6-1; clone_size: few; cdr3_nt: TGTGCCAGCAGTGAAATACGGGTATACGAGCAGTACTTC; cdr3_aa: CASSEIRVYEQYF
d_call: TRBD2; j_call: TRBJ2-1; v_call: TRBV5-1; clone_size: -; cdr3_nt: TGCGCCAGCAGCTTGGGGCCTAGCGGGGGACAGAATGAGCAGTTCTTC; cdr3_aa: CASSLGPSGGQNEQFF
d_call: TRBD1; j_call: TRBJ2-5; v_call: TRBV5-6; clone_size: -; cdr3_nt: TGTGCCAGCAGCCTAGGACAGGGCCGGGAGACCCAGTACTTC; cdr3_aa: CASSLGQGRETQYF
d_call: -; j_call: TRBJ2-5; v_call: TRBV7-2; clone_size: -; cdr3_nt: TGTGCCAGCAGCTTAGTAGCAGGGAAAGAGACCCAGTACTTC; cdr3_aa: CASSLVAGKETQYF
d_call: -; j_call: TRBJ1-2; v_call: TRBV7-9; clone_size: -; cdr3_nt: TGTGCCAGCAGCCCCGAATTTAGCGGTCCGACAATAAGAGACTATGGCTACACCTTC; cdr3_aa: CASSPEFSGPTIRDYGYTF
d_call: -; j_call: TRBJ1-5; v_call: TRBV18; clone_size: -; cdr3_nt: TGTGCCAGCTCACCTGATGACAATCAGCCCCAGCATTTT; cdr3_aa: CASSPDDNQPQHF
d_call: -; j_call: TRBJ2-2; v_call: TRBV7-2; clone_size: -; cdr3_nt: TGTGCCAGCAGCTTAGGGGAAAACACCGGGGAGCTGTTTTTT; cdr3_aa: CASSLGENTGELFF
d_call: TRBD2; j_call: TRBJ2-1; v_call: TRBV7-2; clone_size: -; cdr3_nt: TGTGCCAGCAGCTTAGATGCGGGGGGTTCTTACAATGAGCAGTTCTTC; cdr3_aa: CASSLDAGGSYNEQFF
d_call: -; j_call: TRBJ1-2; v_call: TRBV6-1; clone_size: few; cdr3_nt: TGTGCCAGCAGTGAAAACAGCTACTATGGCTACACCTTC; cdr3_aa: CASSENSYYGYTF
d_call: -; j_call: TRBJ2-3; v_call: TRBV18; clone_size: -; cdr3_nt: TGTGCCAGCTCACCAGGGCGGGGGCGGACAGATACGCAGTATTTT; cdr3_aa: CASSPGRGRTDTQYF
d_call: -; j_call: TRBJ1-6; v_call: TRBV5-1; clone_size: few; cdr3_nt: TGCGCCAGCAGCTTGGAGCAGGGGACCCTCCACTTT; cdr3_aa: CASSLEQGTLHF
d_call: -; j_call: TRBJ1-5; v_call: TRBV7-6; clone_size: -; cdr3_nt: TGTGCCAGCAGCTTAGGGAGGGTGAGAAGGTTTGATCAGCCCCAGCATTTT; cdr3_aa: CASSLGRVRRFDQPQHF
d_call: TRBD1; j_call: TRBJ1-2; v_call: TRBV19; clone_size: -; cdr3_nt: TGTGCCAGTATTGCACCGGGACAGGGGAATGGCTACACCTTC; cdr3_aa: CASIAPGQGNGYTF
d_call: -; j_call: TRBJ2-7; v_call: TRBV11-1; clone_size: once; cdr3_nt: TGTGCCAGCAGCAATCCCCCAGGGACCTCCTACGAGCAGTACTTC; cdr3_aa: CASSNPPGTSYEQYF
d_call: -; j_call: TRBJ2-1; v_call: TRBV4-3; clone_size: -; cdr3_nt: TGCGCCAGCAGCCAAGATTGGGACAATGAGCAGTTCTTC; cdr3_aa: CASSQDWDNEQFF
d_call: -; j_call: TRBJ2-7; v_call: TRBV4-3; clone_size: once; cdr3_nt: TGCGCCAGCAGCCAAGGGCGGGACGGTTTTTACGAGCAGTACTTC; cdr3_aa: CASSQGRDGFYEQYF
d_call: TRBD1; j_call: TRBJ2-5; v_call: TRBV30; clone_size: -; cdr3_nt: TGTGCCTGGAGTCGGGACAGGGATGTTGAAGAGACCCAGTACTTC; cdr3_aa: CAWSRDRDVEETQYF
d_call: -; j_call: TRBJ1-1; v_call: TRBV10-3; clone_size: -; cdr3_nt: TGTGCCATCAGTGGATCCGGCTACACTGAAGCTTTCTTT; cdr3_aa: CAISGSGYTEAFF
d_call: TRBD1; j_call: TRBJ2-7; v_call: TRBV29-1; clone_size: -; cdr3_nt: TGCAGCGCTATATTGGGGACAGGGAATTACGAGCAGTACTTC; cdr3_aa: CSAILGTGNYEQYF
d_call: -; j_call: TRBJ1-5; v_call: TRBV19; clone_size: -; cdr3_nt: TGTGCCAGTAGCCCGTCGGGCCGCCCGGGATACAATCAGCCCCAGCATTTT; cdr3_aa: CASSPSGRPGYNQPQHF
d_call: -; j_call: TRBJ1-2; v_call: TRBV30; clone_size: -; cdr3_nt: TGTGCCTGGAGTGTTGGTTATGGCTACACCTTC; cdr3_aa: CAWSVGYGYTF
d_call: TRBD1; j_call: TRBJ1-2; v_call: TRBV4-2; clone_size: -; cdr3_nt: TGTGCCAGCAGCCGTCCCGGGACAGGGACCCATGGCTACACCTTC; cdr3_aa: CASSRPGTGTHGYTF